Sequencing of this TCR beta chain was carried out in a study of T-cell reconstitution after alpha-beta-depleted transplantation in children. Preparing the TCRbeta library involved the use of unique molecular identifiers. MiXCR, run by TCRdb on the PCR reads, gives a single entry per CDR3 protein. This table has 500,000 or so distinct CDR3 sequences, roughly 33% appearing once. V gave up 4 bases and J gave up 4 bases, with 11 bases separating them. CDR1 is PRHDT and CDR2 is FYEKMQ in the germline V gene (reference sequence). This CDR3 comprises 14 residues. The J gene is TRBJ1-5, the V gene TRBV13; tentatively, D is TRBD1 (5 bases). This receptor was taken from a human donor who donated a stem cell graft to a child with aplastic anemia. Specimen: PBMCs from the stem cell graft donor, collected from the stem cell graft. The CDR3 spells CASSSGTVNQPQHF. The CDR3 region has the DNA TGTGCCAGCAGCTCCGGGACTGTAAATCAGCCCCAGCATTTT.